This T cell receptor beta chain was identified during a study of graft-versus-host responses after intestinal transplantation. Study-wide points: Some GvH clones appeared in ileal mucosa or blood before recipient bone marrow. Early declines in HvG clones that occurred post-transplant were associated with peak circulating GvH clone levels.

This CDR3 region has 16 residues. Per germline, CDR1 SGDLS and CDR2 YYNGEE. J gave up 1 base and V 3 bases, and 7 bases lay outside the gene matches. On this clone itself: The target antigen is unknown.

Some clones are missing from TCRdb's copy, which holds only in-frame ones; the method was immunoSEQ multiplex PCR. The sample consists of under 30,000 clones, more than 90% of them appearing once. This specimen consisted of PBMCs, obtained about 41 days after intestinal transplant. The sequence came from a human patient who received an intestinal transplant, so some T cells may come from the graft donor. This chain links TRBV9 with TRBJ2-1; TRBD1 aligns across 7 bases. This CDR3 is CASSAQTGFSYNEQFF. The CDR3 coding sequence is TGTGCCAGCAGCGCCCAGACAGGGTTTTCCTACAATGAGCAGTTCTTC.